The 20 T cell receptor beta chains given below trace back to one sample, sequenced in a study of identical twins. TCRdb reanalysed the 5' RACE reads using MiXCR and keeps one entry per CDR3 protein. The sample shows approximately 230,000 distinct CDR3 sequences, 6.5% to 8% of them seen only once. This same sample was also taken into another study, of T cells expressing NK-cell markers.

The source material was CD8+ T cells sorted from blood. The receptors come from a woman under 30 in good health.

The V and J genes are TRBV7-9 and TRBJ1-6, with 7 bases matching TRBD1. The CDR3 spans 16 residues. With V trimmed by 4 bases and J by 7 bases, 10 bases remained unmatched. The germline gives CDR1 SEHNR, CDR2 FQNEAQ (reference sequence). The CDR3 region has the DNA TGTGCCAGCAGCTCCCCGTTGACAGGGAGCAATTCACCCCTCCACTTT. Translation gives CASSSPLTGSNSPLHF.

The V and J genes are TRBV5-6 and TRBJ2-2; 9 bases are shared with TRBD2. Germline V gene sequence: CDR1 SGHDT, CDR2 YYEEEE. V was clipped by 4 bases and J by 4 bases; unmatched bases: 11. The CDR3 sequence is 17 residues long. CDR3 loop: CASSTHGGGAPTGELFF. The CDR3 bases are TGTGCCAGCAGCACCCACGGCGGGGGGGCGCCCACCGGGGAGCTGTTTTTT.

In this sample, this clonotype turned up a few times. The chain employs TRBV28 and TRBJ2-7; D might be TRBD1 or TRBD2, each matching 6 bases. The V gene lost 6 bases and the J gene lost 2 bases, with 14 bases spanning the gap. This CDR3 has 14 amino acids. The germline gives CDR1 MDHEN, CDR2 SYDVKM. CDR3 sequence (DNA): TGTGCCAGCAGCCTCAGGAGGGGGGCCTACGAGCAGTACTTC. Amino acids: CASSLRRGAYEQYF. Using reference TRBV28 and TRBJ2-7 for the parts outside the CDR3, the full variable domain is DVKVTQSSRYLVKRTGEKVFLECVQDMDHENMFWYRQDPGLGLRLIYFSYDVKMKEKGDIPEGYSVSREKKERFSLILESASTNQTSMYLCASSLRRGAYEQYFGPGTRLTVT.

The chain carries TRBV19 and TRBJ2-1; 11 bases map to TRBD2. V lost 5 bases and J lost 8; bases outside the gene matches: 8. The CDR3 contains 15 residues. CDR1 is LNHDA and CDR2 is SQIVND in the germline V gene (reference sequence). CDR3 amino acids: CASSDSGRVPDEQFF. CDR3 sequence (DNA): TGTGCCAGTAGTGATAGCGGGAGGGTGCCCGATGAGCAGTTCTTC.

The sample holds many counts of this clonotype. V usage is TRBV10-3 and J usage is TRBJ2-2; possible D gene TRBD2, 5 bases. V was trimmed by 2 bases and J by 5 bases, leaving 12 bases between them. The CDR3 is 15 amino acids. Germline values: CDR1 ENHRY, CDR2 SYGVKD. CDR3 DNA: TGTGCCATCAGTGAGGAGGGAATTCTGACCGGGGAGCTGTTTTTT. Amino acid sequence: CAISEEGILTGELFF.

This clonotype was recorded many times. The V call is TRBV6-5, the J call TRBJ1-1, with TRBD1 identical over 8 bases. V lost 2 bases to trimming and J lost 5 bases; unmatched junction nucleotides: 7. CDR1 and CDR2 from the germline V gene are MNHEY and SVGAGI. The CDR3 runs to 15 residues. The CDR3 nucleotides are TGTGCCAGCAGTTACACCGGGACAGGTGGTACTGAAGCTTTCTTT. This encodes CASSYTGTGGTEAFF.

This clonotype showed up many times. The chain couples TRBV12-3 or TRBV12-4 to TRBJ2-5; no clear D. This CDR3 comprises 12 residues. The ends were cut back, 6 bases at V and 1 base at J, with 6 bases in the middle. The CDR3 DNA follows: TGTGCCAGCAGCCAGGTCCAAGAGACCCAGTACTTC. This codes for CASSQVQETQYF.

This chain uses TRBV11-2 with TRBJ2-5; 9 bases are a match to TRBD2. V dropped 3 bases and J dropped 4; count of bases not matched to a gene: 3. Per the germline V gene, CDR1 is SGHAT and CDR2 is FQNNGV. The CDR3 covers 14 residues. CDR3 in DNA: TGTGCCAGCAGCTTTGAAGCGGGAGGAGAGACCCAGTACTTC. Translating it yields CASSFEAGGETQYF. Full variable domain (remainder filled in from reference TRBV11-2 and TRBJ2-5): EAGVAQSPRYKIIEKRQSVAFWCNPISGHATLYWYQQILGQGPKLLIQFQNNGVVDDSQLPKDRFSAERLKGVDSTLKIQPAKLEDSAVYLCASSFEAGGETQYFGPGTRLLVL.

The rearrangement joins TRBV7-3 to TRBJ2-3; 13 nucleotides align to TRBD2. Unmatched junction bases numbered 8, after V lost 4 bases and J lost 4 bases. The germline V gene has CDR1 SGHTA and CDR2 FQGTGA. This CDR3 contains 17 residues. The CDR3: CASSSSPGTSGADTQYF. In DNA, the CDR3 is TGTGCCAGCAGCTCCTCCCCCGGGACTAGCGGGGCAGATACGCAGTATTTT.

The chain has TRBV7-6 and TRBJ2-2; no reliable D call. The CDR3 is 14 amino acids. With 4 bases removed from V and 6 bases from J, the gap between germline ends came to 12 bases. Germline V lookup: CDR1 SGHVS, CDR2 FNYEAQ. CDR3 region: CASSSHQMAGELFF. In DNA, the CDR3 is TGTGCCAGCAGCTCACATCAGATGGCCGGGGAGCTGTTTTTT.

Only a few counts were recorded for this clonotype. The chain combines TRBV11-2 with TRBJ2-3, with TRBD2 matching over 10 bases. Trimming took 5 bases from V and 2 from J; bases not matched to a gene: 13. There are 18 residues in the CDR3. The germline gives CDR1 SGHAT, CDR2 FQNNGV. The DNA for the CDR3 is TGTGCCAGCAGCCCGGTAGCGGGGGGACCGACGCTCACAGATACGCAGTATTTT. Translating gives CASSPVAGGPTLTDTQYF.

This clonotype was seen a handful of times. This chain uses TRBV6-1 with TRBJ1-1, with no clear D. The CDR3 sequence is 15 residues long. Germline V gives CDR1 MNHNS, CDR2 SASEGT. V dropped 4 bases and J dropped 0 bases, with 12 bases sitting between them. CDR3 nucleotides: TGTGCCAGCAGTGCTACGGGCGGGGTGAACACTGAAGCTTTCTTT. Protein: CASSATGGVNTEAFF.

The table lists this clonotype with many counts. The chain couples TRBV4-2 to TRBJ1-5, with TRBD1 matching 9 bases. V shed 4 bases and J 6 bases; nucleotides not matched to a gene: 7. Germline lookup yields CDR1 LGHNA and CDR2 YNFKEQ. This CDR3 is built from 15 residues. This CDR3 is CASSPGTGFGQPQHF. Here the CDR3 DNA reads TGTGCCAGCAGCCCAGGGACAGGGTTCGGTCAGCCCCAGCATTTT.

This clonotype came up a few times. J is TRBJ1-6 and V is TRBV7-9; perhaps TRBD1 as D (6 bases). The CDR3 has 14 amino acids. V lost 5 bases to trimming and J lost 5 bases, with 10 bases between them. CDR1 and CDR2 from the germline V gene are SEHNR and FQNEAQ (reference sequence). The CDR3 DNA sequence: TGTGCCAGCAGCAACAGGGAGGATAATTCACCCCTCCACTTT. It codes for CASSNREDNSPLHF.

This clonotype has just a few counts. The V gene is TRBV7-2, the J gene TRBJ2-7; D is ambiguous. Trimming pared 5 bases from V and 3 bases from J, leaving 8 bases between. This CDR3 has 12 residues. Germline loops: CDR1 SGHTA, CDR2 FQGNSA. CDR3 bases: TGTGCCAGCAGCGACCTTTTCTACGAGCAGTACTTC. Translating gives CASSDLFYEQYF.

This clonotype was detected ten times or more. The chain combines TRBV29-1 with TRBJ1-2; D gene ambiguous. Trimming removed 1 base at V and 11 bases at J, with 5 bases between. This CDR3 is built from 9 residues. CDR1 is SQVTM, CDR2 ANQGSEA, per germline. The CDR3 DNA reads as TGCAGCGTTGAAGGGGAGTACACCTTC. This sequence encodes CSVEGEYTF.

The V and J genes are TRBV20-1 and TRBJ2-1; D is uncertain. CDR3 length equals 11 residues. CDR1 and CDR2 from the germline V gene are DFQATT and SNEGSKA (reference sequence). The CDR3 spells CTTAPHNEQFF. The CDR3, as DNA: TGCACTACGGCTCCTCACAATGAGCAGTTCTTC.

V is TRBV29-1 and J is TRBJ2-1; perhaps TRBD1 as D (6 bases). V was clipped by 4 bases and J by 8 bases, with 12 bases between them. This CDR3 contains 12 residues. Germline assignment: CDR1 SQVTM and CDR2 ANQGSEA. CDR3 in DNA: TGCAGCGTTGGGTACAGGGCCCATGAGCAGTTCTTC. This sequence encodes CSVGYRAHEQFF.

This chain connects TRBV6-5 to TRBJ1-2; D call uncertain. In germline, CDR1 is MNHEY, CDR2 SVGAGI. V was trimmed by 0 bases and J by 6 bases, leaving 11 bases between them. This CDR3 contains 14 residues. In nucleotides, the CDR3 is TGTGCCAGCAGTTACTCGATCCGGGGAGATGGCTACACCTTC. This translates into CASSYSIRGDGYTF.

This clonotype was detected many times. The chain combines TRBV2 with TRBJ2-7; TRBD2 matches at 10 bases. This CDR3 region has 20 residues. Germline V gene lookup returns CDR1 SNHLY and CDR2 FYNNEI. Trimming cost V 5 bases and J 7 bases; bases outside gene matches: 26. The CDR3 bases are TGTGCCAGCAGTAGCCCCTCAGATGGGCTAGCGGGGGCCCTTTTTCGTGAGCAGTACTTC. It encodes CASSSPSDGLAGALFREQYF.